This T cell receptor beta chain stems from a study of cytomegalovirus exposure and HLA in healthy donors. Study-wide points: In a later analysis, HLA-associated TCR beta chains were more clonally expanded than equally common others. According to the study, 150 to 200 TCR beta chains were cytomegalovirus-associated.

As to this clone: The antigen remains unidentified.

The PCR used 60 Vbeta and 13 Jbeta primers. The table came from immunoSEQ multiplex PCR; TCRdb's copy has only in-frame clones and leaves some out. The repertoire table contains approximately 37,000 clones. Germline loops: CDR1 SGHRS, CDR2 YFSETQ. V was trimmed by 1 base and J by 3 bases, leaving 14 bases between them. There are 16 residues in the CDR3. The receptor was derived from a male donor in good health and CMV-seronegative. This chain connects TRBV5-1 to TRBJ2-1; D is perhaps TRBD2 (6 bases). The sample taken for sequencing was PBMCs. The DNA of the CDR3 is TGCGCCAGCAGCTTGCTTCCGGGGGACCGCTACAATGAGCAGTTCTTC. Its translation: CASSLLPGDRYNEQFF.